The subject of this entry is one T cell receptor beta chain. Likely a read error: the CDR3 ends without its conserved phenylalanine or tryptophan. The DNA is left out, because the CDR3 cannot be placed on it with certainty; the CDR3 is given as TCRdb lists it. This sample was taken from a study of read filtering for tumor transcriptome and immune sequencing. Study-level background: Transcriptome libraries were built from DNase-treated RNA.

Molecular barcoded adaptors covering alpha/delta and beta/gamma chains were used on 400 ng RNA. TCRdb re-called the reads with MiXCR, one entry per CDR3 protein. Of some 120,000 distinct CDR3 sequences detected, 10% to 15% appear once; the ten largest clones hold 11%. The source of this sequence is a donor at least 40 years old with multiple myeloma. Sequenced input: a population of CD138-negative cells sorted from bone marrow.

This CDR3 reads CASSFPSLNEQVC. The V and J genes are TRBV7-2 and TRBJ2-1; whether TRBD2, the table's D call, matches the DNA was not checked. The CDR3 spans 13 residues, counting both ends. The germline gives CDR1 SGHTA, CDR2 FQGNSA.